This passage covers 32 T cell receptor beta chains from one sample sequenced in a study of T cells in Graves' hyperthyroidism and ophthalmopathy. Using RNA transcripts as the source, TCR beta CDR3 regions were amplified. The HTBI primer set was used in a first-round RT-PCR of the TCR CDR3. TCRdb fed the multiplex PCR reads into MiXCR, producing one record per CDR3 protein. The profile covers about 480,000 distinct CDR3 sequences, with around 22% appearing a single time and over 9% taken by the ten largest. Sequences were obtained from blood. Receptor source: a woman in her 30s with Graves' ophthalmopathy.

This clonotype was found many times. The V call is TRBV7-8, the J call TRBJ2-2; possible D gene TRBD2, 6 bases. The germline V gene has CDR1 SGHVS and CDR2 FQNEAQ. The ends were cut back, 0 bases at V and 2 bases at J, with 13 bases in the middle. The CDR3 runs to 17 residues. DNA for the CDR3: TGTGCCAGCAGCTTAGCGCGGAGGGGTTACAACACCGGGGAGCTGTTTTTT. This sequence encodes CASSLARRGYNTGELFF.

This clonotype was found many times. The chain combines TRBV7-3 with TRBJ2-7; D may be TRBD1 or TRBD2 (6 bases each). The V end lost 2 bases, the J end lost 3 bases, and 8 bases lay between the germline ends. This CDR3 contains 13 residues. The germline gives CDR1 SGHTA, CDR2 FQGTGA. The CDR3 nucleotides are TGTGCCAGCAGCTTAGGAGGGGGCTACGAGCAGTACTTC. This encodes CASSLGGGYEQYF.

This clonotype was detected ten times or more. The V and J genes are TRBV6-2 or TRBV6-3 and TRBJ1-2, with D possibly TRBD1 on 5 matching bases. The CDR3 sequence is 18 residues long. Germline V gene lookup returns CDR1 MNHEY and CDR2 SVGEGT. The V end was cut by 0 bases, the J end by 7 bases, with 24 bases between. CDR3 bases: TGTGCCAGCAGTTACTCGTCTTCCTTGGGACTTCGTGGTCGTGGCTACACCTTC. Amino acids: CASSYSSSLGLRGRGYTF.

This clonotype was seen ten or more times. The chain combines TRBV12-3 or TRBV12-4 with TRBJ1-1; TRBD1 matches 10 bases. J was trimmed by 8 bases and V by 4 bases; bases with no gene match: 4. The CDR3 covers 13 residues. CDR3 in DNA: TGTGCCAGCAGTTCAAGGACAGGGGGAGAAGCTTTCTTT. This encodes CASSSRTGGEAFF.

This clonotype has at least ten counts. V and J are TRBV28 and TRBJ1-1; D is unresolved. The germline V and J ends were trimmed by 3 bases and 1 base, with 21 bases remaining between them. The CDR3 sequence is 18 residues long. Looked up from germline, CDR1 is MDHEN and CDR2 is SYDVKM. As DNA, the CDR3 is TGTGCCAGCAGTTTTCCCGGGCGCCATTCCCCTAAGAACACTGAAGCTTTCTTT. It is translated as CASSFPGRHSPKNTEAFF.

This clonotype was recorded many times. V and J are TRBV3-1 and TRBJ1-2, with D perhaps matching TRBD1 (6 bases). From germline, CDR1 is LGHDT and CDR2 YNNKEL (reference sequence). The V end lost 4 bases, the J end lost 4 bases, and 16 bases lay between the germline ends. This CDR3 contains 15 residues. As DNA, the CDR3 is TGTGCCAGCAGCCTACTTGGCGAGGGGGGCTATGGCTACACCTTC. Translating it yields CASSLLGEGGYGYTF.

This clonotype was counted many times. The DNA of the CDR3 is TGTGCCAGCAGTCCCCGCCTAGCGGGGGGAGCAGAGACCCAGTACTTC. Translated, it gives CASSPRLAGGAETQYF. The V call is TRBV12-3 or TRBV12-4, the J call TRBJ2-5; 11 bases are shared with TRBD2. J lost 4 bases, V lost 5 bases, and 9 bases had no gene match. The CDR3 consists of 16 residues.

CDR3 sequence reads: CASSPFGGPTNYGYTF. CDR3 sequence (DNA): TGTGCCAGCAGCCCCTTCGGGGGCCCCACTAACTATGGCTACACCTTC. The chain couples TRBV12-3 or TRBV12-4 to TRBJ1-2; TRBD1 is a possible D gene (6 bases). V lost 6 bases to trimming and J lost 0 bases, with 17 bases between them. This CDR3 contains 16 residues.

In this sample, this clonotype turned up many times. The chain couples TRBV12-3 or TRBV12-4 to TRBJ2-7; 9 bases match TRBD1. This CDR3 region has 14 residues. With V trimmed by 6 bases and J by 2 bases, 5 bases remained unmatched. The CDR3 sequence is CASRRRDRAYEQYF. CDR3 sequence (DNA): TGTGCCAGCAGGCGCCGGGACAGGGCCTACGAGCAGTACTTC.

This clonotype appeared a few times. V is TRBV19 and J is TRBJ1-1; TRBD1 matches at 10 bases. Germline V gene lookup returns CDR1 LNHDA and CDR2 SQIVND (reference sequence). With 8 bases clipped from V and 6 bases from J, the junction kept 6 bases outside the gene matches. The CDR3 is made up of 13 amino acids. DNA for the CDR3: TGTGCCAGTCGGGGACAGGGGACGGCTGAAGCTTTCTTT. Residues: CASRGQGTAEAFF.

CDR3 sequence: CASRRTSGVSYEQYF. As DNA, the CDR3 is TGCGCCAGCAGGCGTACTAGCGGGGTTTCCTACGAGCAGTACTTC. The genes are TRBV4-1 and TRBJ2-7; 10 bases align to TRBD2. The CDR3 spans 15 residues. Losses at the gene ends were 6 bases for V and 1 base for J; bases not matched to a gene: 6. From germline, CDR1 is MGHRA and CDR2 YSYEKL.

The table lists this clonotype with many counts. Here the CDR3 omits its conserved ending phenylalanine or tryptophan, so a read error is the likely source. The chain couples TRBV6-1 to TRBJ1-2; TRBD1 is a possible D gene (5 bases). This CDR3 has 13 amino acids. Germline V CDR1 and CDR2: MNHNS, SASEGT. Trimming stripped 6 bases from V and 3 bases from J, with 11 bases between. As DNA, the CDR3 is TGTGCCAGCAGACCTCAGGGCCACTATGGCTACACCTTA. Protein sequence: CASRPQGHYGYTL.

Many counts were recorded for this clonotype. The CDR3 protein is CASSLLGKRNEQYF. As DNA, the CDR3 is TGCGCCAGCAGCTTGCTGGGTAAGAGGAACGAGCAGTACTTC. J is TRBJ2-7 and V is TRBV5-1; D not resolved. Between the trimmed V and J ends, which lost 1 base and 5 bases, there was a span of 13 bases. Germline values: CDR1 SGHRS, CDR2 YFSETQ. This CDR3 comprises 14 residues.

On this clonotype itself: Given a much more abundant clone one base away, this may be a read error. CDR3 loop: CASSGGRDIKYF. CDR3 sequence (DNA): TGTGCCAGCAGTGGAGGCCGGGACATTAAGTACTTC. This sequence joins TRBV6-1 and TRBJ2-4; TRBD1 might be the D (6 bases). CDR3 length: 12 amino acids. Germline V gives CDR1 MNHNS, CDR2 SASEGT.

Only a few counts were recorded for this clonotype. The chain combines TRBV11-2 with TRBJ1-3; no definite D call. The CDR3 runs 16 residues. Germline V gives CDR1 SGHAT, CDR2 FQNNGV. With 7 bases removed from V and 0 bases from J, the gap between germline ends came to 16 bases. The CDR3 spells CASNGTFRISGNTIYF. The CDR3 region has the DNA TGTGCCAGCAACGGAACCTTCCGGATCTCTGGAAACACCATATATTTT.

This clonotype came up many times. The chain has TRBV18 and TRBJ1-5, with D possibly matching TRBD1 (5 bases). The germline V gene has CDR1 KGHSH and CDR2 LQKENI. The CDR3 has 15 residues. Trimming stripped 2 bases from V and 1 base from J, with 9 bases between. The CDR3 loop reads CASSPTAGSNQPQHF. The CDR3 bases are TGTGCCAGCTCACCAACGGCAGGGAGCAATCAGCCCCAGCATTTT.

This clonotype occurred many times. The V and J genes are TRBV5-1 and TRBJ2-5, with D hard to call. V dropped 0 bases and J dropped 5 bases, with 11 bases sitting between them. There are 14 residues in the CDR3. Germline assignment: CDR1 SGHRS and CDR2 YFSETQ. CDR3 nucleotides: TGCGCCAGCAGCTTGGAGCTAGGAACGGAGACCCAGTACTTC. It translates to CASSLELGTETQYF.

This clonotype came up a few times. The rearrangement uses TRBV29-1 and TRBJ1-1, with TRBD1 matching 9 bases. The CDR3 covers 12 residues. Per the germline V gene, CDR1 is SQVTM and CDR2 is ANQGSEA. CDR3 sequence (DNA): TGCACCGGGGACAGGGTGAACACTGAAGCTTTCTTT. Translated: CTGDRVNTEAFF.

The chain combines TRBV20-1 with TRBJ1-5, with TRBD1 matching 7 bases. The germline V gene encodes CDR1 DFQATT and CDR2 SNEGSKA (reference sequence). Trimming took 4 bases from V and 5 from J; bases not matched to a gene: 8. This CDR3 comprises 14 residues. The DNA for the CDR3 is TGCAGTGCTACCGTGGACAGGCTACATCAGCCCCAGCATTTT. Translating gives CSATVDRLHQPQHF.

This rearrangement joins TRBV7-3 to TRBJ2-6, with unresolved D. Per germline, CDR1 SGHTA and CDR2 FQGTGA. V was shortened by 0 bases and J by 0 bases, with 3 bases between the two germline ends. The CDR3 runs 15 residues. CDR3 amino acids: CASSLTVSGANVLTF. For the CDR3, the DNA is TGTGCCAGCAGCTTAACTGTCTCTGGGGCCAACGTCCTGACTTTC.

Many counts were recorded for this clonotype. V and J are TRBV27 and TRBJ1-2; D is uncertain. Looked up from germline, CDR1 is MNHEY and CDR2 is SMNVEV (reference sequence). V was cut by 7 bases and J by 4 bases, with 19 bases left in between. The CDR3 has 15 amino acids. The CDR3 reads CASNPNSLERYGYTF. The CDR3 nucleotides read TGTGCCAGCAATCCTAACTCCCTAGAGCGCTATGGCTACACCTTC.

With regard to this clonotype: One end of the junction varies from germline; a read error may be responsible. The chain joins TRBV20-1 to TRBJ2-4; D is uncertain. This CDR3 is 13 amino acids long. Germline CDR1 DFQATT, CDR2 SNEGSKA (reference sequence). CDR3 in DNA: TGCAGTGCCCCTCCAGTAGCCAAAAACATTAAGTACTTC. Its translation is CSAPPVAKNIKYF.

This chain joins TRBV12-3 or TRBV12-4 and TRBJ1-1; D is possibly TRBD1 (5 bases). There are 17 residues in the CDR3. The V end was cut by 6 bases, the J end by 4 bases, with 24 bases between. The CDR3 sequence: CASSPPLPGGGFTEAFF. The CDR3 coding sequence is TGTGCCAGCAGCCCCCCCCTCCCTGGGGGTGGGTTCACTGAAGCTTTCTTT.

V usage is TRBV30 and J usage is TRBJ2-7, with unresolved D. The CDR3 runs 13 residues. Germline V gene data show CDR1 as GTSNPN and CDR2 as SVGIG (reference sequence). Trimming took off 4 bases at V and 1 base at J, with 11 bases between the two ends. The CDR3 DNA follows: TGTGCCTGGACCCCGTTCAGATCCTACGAGCAGTACTTC. This gives the protein CAWTPFRSYEQYF. The full variable domain, rest sourced from reference TRBV30 and TRBJ2-7, is SQTIHQWPATLVQPVGSPLSLECTVEGTSNPNLYWYRQAAGRGLQLLFYSVGIGQISSEVPQNLSASRPQDRQFILSSKKLLLSDSGFYLCAWTPFRSYEQYFGPGTRLTVT.

The chain recombines TRBV27 with TRBJ1-2; 7 bases match TRBD1. Unmatched junction bases numbered 8, after V lost 8 bases and J lost 8 bases. CDR1 MNHEY and CDR2 SMNVEV come from the germline V gene (reference sequence). CDR3 size: 12 residues. CDR3 coding DNA: TGTGCCAGCGGCCAACAGGGGAGCGGCTACACCTTC. Amino acid sequence: CASGQQGSGYTF.

This clonotype was observed at least ten times. This chain joins TRBV11-2 and TRBJ2-5; no reliable D call. The ends were cut back, 3 bases at V and 2 bases at J, with 22 bases in the middle. The germline V gene has CDR1 SGHAT and CDR2 FQNNGV. The CDR3 is made up of 18 amino acids. The CDR3 region is CASSFQRSSNEIQETQYF. The CDR3 DNA follows: TGTGCCAGCAGCTTCCAACGGTCGTCCAACGAAATTCAAGAGACCCAGTACTTC.

The chain links TRBV6-1 to TRBJ1-1; the D gene is possibly TRBD1 (6 bases). This CDR3 is built from 13 residues. Germline V gene data show CDR1 as MNHNS and CDR2 as SASEGT. The V end lost 7 bases, the J end lost 4 bases, and 13 bases lay between the germline ends. In DNA form, the CDR3 reads TGTGCCAGCACCCAAGGGGGTAGCACTGAAGCTTTCTTT. Its translation is CASTQGGSTEAFF.

This clonotype was seen at least ten times. The J gene is TRBJ1-2, the V gene TRBV27, with D hard to call. Germline CDR1 is MNHEY and CDR2 is SMNVEV (reference sequence). Trimming took 5 bases from V and 0 from J, leaving 7 bases between them. CDR3 length: 13 residues. CDR3: CASSPESNYGYTF. The DNA of the CDR3 is TGTGCCAGCAGTCCTGAATCTAACTATGGCTACACCTTC.

In this sample, this clonotype turned up many times. The V call is TRBV6-2 or TRBV6-3, the J call TRBJ2-7; D possibly corresponds to TRBD2 (5 bases). V lost 0 bases and J lost 3, with 12 bases in between. This CDR3 has 15 amino acids. From germline, CDR1 is MNHEY and CDR2 SVGEGT. In DNA, the CDR3 is TGTGCCAGCAGTTACTCTCCTCTGAGGGACTACGAGCAGTACTTC. This encodes CASSYSPLRDYEQYF.

The rearrangement uses TRBV12-3 or TRBV12-4 and TRBJ1-1, with TRBD1 matching over 7 bases. The CDR3 extends over 13 amino acids. V dropped 6 bases and J dropped 11; count of bases not matched to a gene: 12. The CDR3 protein is CASRTTGHGNAFF. The CDR3 DNA reads as TGTGCCAGCAGAACGACAGGGCATGGAAACGCTTTCTTT.

This clonotype was picked up many times. CDR3 sequence reads: CASSSMTGTSEAFF. As DNA, the CDR3 is TGTGCCAGCAGTTCGATGACTGGGACTTCTGAAGCTTTCTTT. The chain employs TRBV6-5 and TRBJ1-1; the D gene is possibly TRBD1 (5 bases). The germline gives CDR1 MNHEY, CDR2 SVGAGI. V was shortened by 4 bases and J by 6 bases, with 15 bases between the two germline ends. The CDR3 spans 14 residues.

This clonotype was counted ten times or more. V and J are TRBV28 and TRBJ1-1; a possible D gene is TRBD1 (5 bases). The CDR3 length is 12 residues. The germline V gene encodes CDR1 MDHEN and CDR2 SYDVKM. V was cut by 5 bases and J by 6 bases, with 10 bases left in between. The chain's CDR3 is CASSEGNSEAFF. CDR3 bases: TGTGCCAGCAGTGAGGGGAATTCTGAAGCTTTCTTT. Supplemented by reference TRBV28 and TRBJ1-1, the full variable domain reads DVKVTQSSRYLVKRTGEKVFLECVQDMDHENMFWYRQDPGLGLRLIYFSYDVKMKEKGDIPEGYSVSREKKERFSLILESASTNQTSMYLCASSEGNSEAFFGQGTRLTVV.